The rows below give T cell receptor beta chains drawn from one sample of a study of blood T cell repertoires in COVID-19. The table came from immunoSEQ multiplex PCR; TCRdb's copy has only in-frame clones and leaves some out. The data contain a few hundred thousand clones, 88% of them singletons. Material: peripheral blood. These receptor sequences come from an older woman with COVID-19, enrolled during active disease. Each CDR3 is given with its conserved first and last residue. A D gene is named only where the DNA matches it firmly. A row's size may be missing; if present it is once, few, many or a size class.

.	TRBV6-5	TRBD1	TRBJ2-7	TGTGCCACCAGATCCGGGACAGGGGGCTACGAGCAGTACTTC	CATRSGTGGYEQYF
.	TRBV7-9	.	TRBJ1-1	TGTGCCAGCAGCCTGAGGGGGTACACTGAAGCTTTCTTT	CASSLRGYTEAFF
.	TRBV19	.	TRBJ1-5	TGTGCCAGTAGTATTGCAGGGCGTCAGCCCCAGCATTTT	CASSIAGRQPQHF
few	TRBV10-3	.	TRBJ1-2	TGTGCCATCAGTGAGCAGGGGAGGGGTGGCTACACCTTC	CAISEQGRGGYTF
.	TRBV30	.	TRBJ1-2	TGTGCCTGGACCCACACTAACCGGGGCTACACCTTC	CAWTHTNRGYTF
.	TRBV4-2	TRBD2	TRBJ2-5	TGTGCCAGCAGCCAGCAACTAGCGGGAGAGGAGACCCAGTACTTC	CASSQQLAGEETQYF
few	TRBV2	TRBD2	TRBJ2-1	TGTGCCAGCAGTGAATTTTTACTAGCGGGAAGCCGTTACAATGAGCAGTTCTTC	CASSEFLLAGSRYNEQFF
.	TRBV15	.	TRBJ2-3	TGTGCCACCAGACCCTCTTCCGGGGATACGCAGTATTTT	CATRPSSGDTQYF
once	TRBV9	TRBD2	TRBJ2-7	TGTGCCAGCAGCGTCGGCCGGGAGGTCTACGAGCAGTACTTC	CASSVGREVYEQYF
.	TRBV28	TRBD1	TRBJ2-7	TGTGCCAGCAGCGGACAGGGACTTTCGGGGGAGCAGTACTTC	CASSGQGLSGEQYF
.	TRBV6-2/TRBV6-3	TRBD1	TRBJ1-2	TGTGCCAGCAGCGCGAACAGGGGAGGCTGGGGCTACACCTTC	CASSANRGGWGYTF
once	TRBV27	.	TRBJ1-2	TGTGCCAGCAGTTTAGATCCCCGACTATATGGCTACACCTTC	CASSLDPRLYGYTF
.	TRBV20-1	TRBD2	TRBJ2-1	TGCAGTGCTAGTCTGACTAGCGGGAGCCCCAATGAGCAGTTCTTC	CSASLTSGSPNEQFF
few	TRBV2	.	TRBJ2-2	TGTGCCAGCACCCAGAGACTGAACACCGGGGAGCTGTTTTTT	CASTQRLNTGELFF
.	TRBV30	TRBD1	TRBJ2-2	TGTGCCTGGAACAGGGGGTACACCGGGGAGCTGTTTTTT	CAWNRGYTGELFF
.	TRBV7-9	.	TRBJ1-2	TGTGCCAGCAGCTTAGCGGGGCACCAAGCTAACTATGGCTACACCTTC	CASSLAGHQANYGYTF
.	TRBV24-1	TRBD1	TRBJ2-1	TGTGCCACCAGTGATTTGGGGACAGGGGCGGATGAGCAGTTCTTC	CATSDLGTGADEQFF
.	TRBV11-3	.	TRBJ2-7	TGTGCCAGCAGCTTATTGGGTAGCGCCCCTTCCTACGAGCAGTACTTC	CASSLLGSAPSYEQYF
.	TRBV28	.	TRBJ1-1	TGTGCCAGCAGTTTGGACGCGGGTATGAACACTGAAGCTTTCTTT	CASSLDAGMNTEAFF
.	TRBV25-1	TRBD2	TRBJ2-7	TGTGCCAGCAGTCCGGCGGGAGGAACTTACGAGCAGTACTTC	CASSPAGGTYEQYF
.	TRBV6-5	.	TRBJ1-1	TGTGCCAGCAGTCCGGGGTCGAACACTGAAGCTTTCTTT	CASSPGSNTEAFF
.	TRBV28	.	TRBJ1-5	TGTGCCAGCGGGGACATCCCCGATCAGCCCCAGCATTTT	CASGDIPDQPQHF
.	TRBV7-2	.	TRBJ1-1	TGTGCCAGCAGCCCTACCCCAGGGGCTAACACTGAAGCTTTCTTT	CASSPTPGANTEAFF
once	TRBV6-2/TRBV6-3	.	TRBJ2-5	TGTGCCAGCAGCCCGAGGAGTCGTTTTAAAGAGACCCAGTACTTC	CASSPRSRFKETQYF
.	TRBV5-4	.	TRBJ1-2	TGTGCCAGCAGCTTAGGAGGGTACGATGCCTATGGCTACACCTTC	CASSLGGYDAYGYTF
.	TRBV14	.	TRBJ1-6	TGTGCCAGCAGCCAGACAGATATTAATTCACCCCTCCACTTT	CASSQTDINSPLHF
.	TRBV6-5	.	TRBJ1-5	TGTGCCAGCAGCCCCGATTACAGGGCCCAGCAGCCCCAGCATTTT	CASSPDYRAQQPQHF
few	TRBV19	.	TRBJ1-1	TGTGCCAGTAGTCACCAGGGCGTTGACACTGAAGCTTTCTTT	CASSHQGVDTEAFF
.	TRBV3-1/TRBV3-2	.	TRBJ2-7	TGTGCCAGCAGCCAAACGGCGGAGTTAGAGCAGTACTTC	CASSQTAELEQYF
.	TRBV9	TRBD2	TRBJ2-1	TGTGCCAGGGGCGAGGCGGGAGATAGGTACAATGAGCAGTTCTTC	CARGEAGDRYNEQFF
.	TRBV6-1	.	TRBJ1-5	TGTGCCAGCAGTGAAAGTCGCCAGGGTGGGAATCAGCCCCAGCATTTT	CASSESRQGGNQPQHF
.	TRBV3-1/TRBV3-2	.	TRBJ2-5	TGTGCCAGCAGCCAAGATCCAACAGGGAAAGAGACCCAGTACTTC	CASSQDPTGKETQYF
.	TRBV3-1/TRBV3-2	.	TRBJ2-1	TGTGCCAGCAGCCGAACAGGGATCGATGAGCAGTTCTTC	CASSRTGIDEQFF
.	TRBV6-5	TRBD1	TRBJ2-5	TGTGCCAGCAGACCGACAGGGGGCCAAGAGACCCAGTACTTC	CASRPTGGQETQYF
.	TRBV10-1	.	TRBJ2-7	TGCGCCAGCAGTGACCCGAGCTACGAGCAGTACTTC	CASSDPSYEQYF
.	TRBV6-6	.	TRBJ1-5	TGTGCCAGCTCGGAAGGACCGACAGTCCTTAATCAGCCCCAGCATTTT	CASSEGPTVLNQPQHF
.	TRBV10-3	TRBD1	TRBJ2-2	TGTGCCATCAGAGGGGGACAGGACACCGGGGAGCTGTTTTTT	CAIRGGQDTGELFF
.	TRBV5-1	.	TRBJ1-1	TGCGCCAGCAGCTTAGTCACAGCGAACACTGAAGCTTTCTTT	CASSLVTANTEAFF
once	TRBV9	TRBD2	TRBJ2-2	TGTGCCAGCAGCACGCTAGCGGGAGGATTGCTGGAGGAGCTGTTTTTT	CASSTLAGGLLEELFF
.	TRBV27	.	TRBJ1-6	TGTGCCAGCAGTTTATATGTAGAGGGGGAGAGCTCCTATAATTCACCCCTCCACTTT	CASSLYVEGESSYNSPLHF